The rows below give T cell receptor beta chains drawn from one sample of a study of control samples from healthy donors and cancer patients. Data came from immunoSEQ multiplex PCR; TCRdb stores just in-frame clones and leaves some out. The table records about 48,000 clones, roughly 92% of them present only once. Sequencing was done on a sample of PBMCs. These receptors came from a woman between 50 and 59 years old with head and neck cancer. Each CDR3 is given with its conserved first and last residue. Each record gives: V gene, clone size, J gene, D gene, CDR3 DNA, CDR3 protein. A D gene is named only where the DNA matches it firmly. Size is omitted from some rows. Given values are once, few, many or a class for expanded clones.

>TRBV27|-|TRBJ1-2|TRBD1
TGTGCCAGCAGTCCGCTAGGGACAGTTAACTATGGCTACACCTTC
CASSPLGTVNYGYTF
>TRBV2|-|TRBJ1-3|-
TGTGCCAGCAGTGAAGGTGGGAAGAACACCATATATTTT
CASSEGGKNTIYF
>TRBV3-1/TRBV3-2|-|TRBJ1-1|-
TGTGCCAGCAGCCAAGAAGGAGGGAACACTGAAGCTTTCTTT
CASSQEGGNTEAFF
>TRBV7-5|-|TRBJ2-7|-
TGTGCCAGAAGCCCCGACGAGCAGTACTTC
CARSPDEQYF
>TRBV15|-|TRBJ2-1|TRBD2
TGTGCCACCAGCGACCCATTTAGCGCTAGCGGGAGGGGGGCTGAGCAGTTCTTC
CATSDPFSASGRGAEQFF
>TRBV5-1|once|TRBJ1-1|-
TGCGCCAGCAGCTTGGCTCCAGAGAACACTGAAGCTTTCTTT
CASSLAPENTEAFF
>TRBV3-1/TRBV3-2|-|TRBJ2-1|TRBD2
TGTGCCAGCAGCCAAGTAGGGACTAGCGGGAGGGCCAATGAGCAGTTCTTC
CASSQVGTSGRANEQFF
>TRBV28|-|TRBJ1-2|TRBD1
TGTGCCAGCAGTACCACCGGGACAGGGTTCTATGGCTACACCTTC
CASSTTGTGFYGYTF
>TRBV2|-|TRBJ1-1|-
TGTGCCAGCAGTGAAGCGGTGGGTGGGCGGACTGAAGCTTTCTTT
CASSEAVGGRTEAFF
>TRBV3-1/TRBV3-2|-|TRBJ1-1|TRBD1
TGTGCCAGCAGCCAGCGGACAGGGGAGGGTGAAGCTTTCTTT
CASSQRTGEGEAFF
>TRBV11-2|-|TRBJ1-1|-
TGTGCCAGCAGCTTATCTGGATTGATCACTGAAGCTTTCTTT
CASSLSGLITEAFF
>TRBV4-2|-|TRBJ2-3|TRBD2
TGTGCCAGCAGCTCCTTAAGGGCCGGACTAGCGGGAGCTCTAGATACGCAGTATTTT
CASSSLRAGLAGALDTQYF
>TRBV3-1/TRBV3-2|once|TRBJ1-1|-
TGTGCCAGCAGCCAAGAGGGGGCGGGAGAAGCTTTCTTT
CASSQEGAGEAFF
>TRBV29-1|-|TRBJ1-2|-
TGCAGCGTTGGCTACAACTATGGCTACACCTTC
CSVGYNYGYTF
>TRBV5-1|-|TRBJ2-3|TRBD2
TGCGCCAGCAGCTTGCCTAGCGGGGGGGAGGATACGCAGTATTTT
CASSLPSGGEDTQYF
>TRBV27|-|TRBJ1-2|TRBD1
TGTGCCAGCAGTTTGACCGGGACAGGGGCCGGCTACACCTTC
CASSLTGTGAGYTF
>TRBV9|-|TRBJ2-4|-
TGTGCCAGCAGCGCCGGCGATGGAGACATTCAGTACTTC
CASSAGDGDIQYF
>TRBV28|-|TRBJ1-5|-
TGTGCCAGCAGTTTAGGGGGGCTCAGCAATCAGCCCCAGCATTTT
CASSLGGLSNQPQHF
>TRBV9|-|TRBJ2-3|-
TGTGCCAGCAGCACAACCGGGTCTATCACAGATACGCAGTATTTT
CASSTTGSITDTQYF
>TRBV5-1|-|TRBJ2-3|TRBD2
TGCGCCAGCAGCTTGGTGGCTAGCGGGAACACAGATACGCAGTATTTT
CASSLVASGNTDTQYF
>TRBV7-9|once|TRBJ1-2|-
TGTGCCAGCAGCTTAGATCCTCCGAGGCGGGGCTACACCTTC
CASSLDPPRRGYTF
>TRBV14|-|TRBJ2-1|TRBD2
TGTGCCAGCAGCCCCCCCCGGCGGGAGGGCCACTACAATGAGCAGTTCTTC
CASSPPRREGHYNEQFF
>TRBV5-6|-|TRBJ2-3|TRBD2
TGTGCCAGCAGCTTGGTTTCTAGCGGCGCAGATACGCAGTATTTT
CASSLVSSGADTQYF
>TRBV7-3|-|TRBJ2-1|-
TGTGCCAGCAGCCCAGATCCGGGACTCGTCTACAATGGGCAGTTCTTC
CASSPDPGLVYNGQFF
>TRBV2|-|TRBJ1-1|-
TGTGCCAGCAGCGCTGAGAGGAACACTGAAGCTTTCTTT
CASSAERNTEAFF
>TRBV30|-|TRBJ1-1|-
TGTGCCTGGAATGGGGGGAGGGACACTGAAGCTTTCTTT
CAWNGGRDTEAFF
>TRBV4-3|-|TRBJ2-3|TRBD2
TGCGCCAGCAGCCAAGCACTAGCGGGAATCGTAGACACGCAGTATTTT
CASSQALAGIVDTQYF
>TRBV6-5|-|TRBJ2-7|TRBD1
TGTGCCAGCACCGGTGGACAGGGATCCTACGAGCAGTACTTC
CASTGGQGSYEQYF
>TRBV9|-|TRBJ2-5|-
TGTGCCAGCAGCGTAGACCCCGGAGGGGAGACCCAGTACTTC
CASSVDPGGETQYF
>TRBV5-1|-|TRBJ2-3|TRBD2
TGCGCCAGCAGCTTCAGTAGTGGGACTAGCGGGGGTAGCACAGATACGCAGTATTTT
CASSFSSGTSGGSTDTQYF
>TRBV5-4|-|TRBJ1-2|-
TGTGCCAGCAGCCCTTTCGGGGGGATGTATGGCTACACCTTC
CASSPFGGMYGYTF
>TRBV4-1|once|TRBJ2-7|TRBD2
TGCGCCAGCAGCCCCAACGTCGGAAGGGTAGCGGGGAGGTACGAGCAGTACTTC
CASSPNVGRVAGRYEQYF